This T cell receptor beta chain is drawn from a study of human T cells and chemical hapten exposure. Study details: How much TCR each sample yielded varied, mostly because pooled library volumes differed slightly.

It was unfractionated whole blood from which total RNA was extracted. Germline V gene lookup returns CDR1 MNHEY and CDR2 SMNVEV (reference sequence). CDR3 size: 13 residues. V lost 2 bases and J lost 6, with 8 bases in between. It was the library that attached unique molecular identifiers to individual cDNA molecules. TCRdb reprocessed the reads with MiXCR, giving one entry per CDR3 protein. The repertoire holds some 220 distinct CDR3 sequences, with approximately 37% as singletons. The sample taken for sequencing was whole blood. The origin of this receptor is a human donor who had alopecia or was a healthy volunteer (not recorded which). Some clones in this sample may be carry-over from other donors' samples. This table probably holds off-target reads from a library built for another chain. V and J are TRBV27 and TRBJ2-1; D unclear. CDR3 sequence reads: CASSLGTTNEQFF. For the CDR3, the DNA is TGTGCCAGCAGTTTAGGAACGACCAATGAGCAGTTCTTC.